The present T cell receptor (beta chain) was sequenced within a study of CD8 T cells in Susac syndrome. CD8+ and CD4+ T cells circulating in blood were sequenced for TCR beta. Healthy donors, matched for age and sex, constituted the control group. cDNA came from about 0.5 to 1 ug RNA primed by random hexamers. immunoSEQ multiplex PCR amplified TCR beta CDR3 across 54 Vbeta, 13 Jbeta. MiXCR was run by TCRdb on the immunoSEQ multiplex PCR reads, yielding one entry per CDR3 protein. The repertoire has around 190,000 distinct CDR3 sequences, about 95% of them found once; the top ten carry around 0.11%. CDR1 and CDR2 (germline): KGHSH, LQKENI. V was shortened by 3 bases and J by 0 bases, with 13 bases between the two germline ends. The CDR3 is 16 residues long.

This rearrangement joins TRBV18 to TRBJ2-3; D might be TRBD2 (5 bases). The sequenced material came from CD4+ T cells from PBMCs. The clonotype was recovered from a human donor in good health. The CDR3 loop is CASSPPRRTSTDTQYF. CDR3 nucleotide sequence: TGTGCCAGCTCACCTCCCCGGCGGACTAGCACAGATACGCAGTATTTT.